Below, one T cell receptor (beta chain) is given with its context. This sample was taken from a study of blood T cell repertoires in COVID-19. Measured with immunoSEQ multiplex PCR; TCRdb has only the in-frame clones, and not every one. The sample shows 300,000 to 400,000 clones, approximately 90% of them seen only once. The germline gives CDR1 MNHNS, CDR2 SASEGT. The CDR3 spans 13 residues. Trimming stripped 3 bases from V and 5 bases from J, with 7 bases between. V gene TRBV6-1 combines with J gene TRBJ1-4; D might be TRBD1 (5 bases). This clonotype was sampled from a woman aged 18 to 35 who had recovered from COVID-19. Sequencing was carried out using PBMCs or T cells enriched from blood (not recorded which). CDR3 sequence: CASSDRENEKLFF. DNA for the CDR3: TGTGCCAGCAGTGACAGGGAAAATGAAAAACTGTTTTTT.